The entry below gives a single T cell receptor beta chain sequence along with its context. Which antigen it targets is not known. Base qualities are not provided; no much larger clone lies one nucleotide away. Whole blood was collected in K2EDTA tubes by collaborating institutions according to the institutions' own protocols. For TCRbeta analysis, collaborators shipped samples in one of three forms: frozen whole blood, isolated PBMCs, or DNA extracted from either of those sample types. The entry originates in a study of blood T cell repertoires in COVID-19 (TCRdb year 2020). For context, the study as a whole: Collaborator samples came from the United States, Italy and Spain and covered acute and convalescent phases of COVID-19. The prospective study material was composed of cDNA or gDNA derived from T cells, B-cell-depleted T cells, or PBMCs. The dataset comprised deeply sampled blood TCRbeta repertoires from subjects exposed to, actively infected with, or recovered from COVID-19. The repertoires were released in a freely available public database meant as a resource for research on the immune response to SARS-CoV-2. Samples came from the ongoing ImmuneRACE study (first 160 participants) plus 1,254 subjects from 6 global collaborators. A de-identified subject ID, COVID-19 status, age in years and sex were almost always included in the sample metadata. Where available, HLA class I and class II types were obtained from metadata supplied by the sample provider rather than from assay-based typing.

Results the study describes overall, beyond this receptor: The amount of clinical and demographic metadata varied by source and participant and was provided uncurated.

TCRbeta CDR3 regions were amplified from genomic DNA using the immunoSEQ Assay, a bias-controlled multiplex PCR. The study's own analysis went as follows. The number of nucleated cells in each sample was estimated by amplification of reference gene primers within the assay. To quantify the absolute abundance of each unique TCRbeta CDR3 rearrangement, sequence reads were collapsed and filtered. For each sample, productive Simpson clonality was calculated as the square root of Simpson's diversity index over productive rearrangements. The source is immuneACCESS, and TCRdb retained only in-frame sequences with V and J called. Part of the clones is not carried over; for the studies checked, unresolved V genes explain less than half of this, and the remainder is unexplained. From that table come the V and J calls and clone size; the DNA was used to work out D and trimming. The sample includes some 33,000 clones, with around 85% observed a single time. 7% to 7.5% of the sample belongs to the ten largest clones.

Sequencing was carried out using peripheral blood. This receptor was obtained from a human donor in a cohort sampled during active COVID-19.

The DNA sequence follows: TGTGCCATCAGTGTGGGGTTAGAGGGAAGCAATCAGCCCCAGCATTTT. The encoded protein is CAISVGLEGSNQPQHF. The receptor chain draws on TRBV10-3 and TRBJ1-5; confidence is insufficient to name the D gene. V loses 4 bases of germline sequence and J loses 1 base, and the interval between the two ends is 14 bases. Its CDR3 holds 16 amino acids, cysteine through phenylalanine. The retained sequence is limited to the CDR3, 48 bases, with the frame set at the first base. The germline V gene yields ENHRY for CDR1 and SYGVKD for CDR2.